This note documents a single T cell receptor beta chain sequence. Its antigen is as yet unknown. This CDR3 is also generated by other DNA sequences in the sample. The data were produced by immunoSEQ multiplex PCR, yet TCRdb's version contains in-frame clones alone and is incomplete. The repertoire has about 82,000 clones, more than 70% of them found once; the top ten carry 2% to 3%. These data originate in a study of OX40 agonist ivuxolimab in advanced cancers. Whole-study context: Patients assigned to dose escalation were diagnosed with hepatocellular carcinoma, melanoma, renal cell or head and neck cancer.

General observations from the study: On average, a greater number of expanded clones characterised CD8+ T cells relative to CD4+. At doses 0.1 to 3.0 mg/kg, CD4+ and CD8+ clones expanded.

The CDR3 has 11 residues. Germline CDR1 is KGHSH and CDR2 is LQKENI. V was clipped by 3 bases and J by 5 bases, with 3 bases between them. Sequencing used CD4+ or CD8+ T cells sorted from blood, obtained in a trial of the OX40 agonist ivuxolimab. The chain has TRBV18 and TRBJ2-3; D is unclear. The TCR originated in an adult with an advanced solid tumor such as melanoma, head and neck, liver or kidney cancer. CDR3 sequence reads: CASSPQDTQYF. CDR3 nucleotides: TGTGCCAGCTCACCCCAAGATACGCAGTATTTT. Full variable domain (missing parts from reference TRBV18 and TRBJ2-3): NAGVMQNPRHLVRRRGQEARLRCSPMKGHSHVYWYRQLPEEGLKFMVYLQKENIIDESGMPKERFSAEFPKEGPSILRIQQVVRGDSAAYFCASSPQDTQYFGPGTRLTVL.